One and the same sample provided the 20 T cell receptor beta chains below, sequenced in a study of CD8+CD57+ T cells in acquired aplastic anemia. Patients sequenced had flow cytometry evidence of CD8+CD57+ cell expansion. The template for TCR beta VDJ and CDR3 sequence profiling was genomic DNA. MiXCR, applied by TCRdb to the reads, yields one record per CDR3 protein. The table has approximately 220,000 distinct CDR3 sequences, almost 50% seen once. Sequenced input: sorted CD4+, CD8+, or CD8+CD57+ T cells (not recorded which) from PBMCs. Source of these receptors: a human donor with aplastic anemia.

Points on this clonotype: Mismatch with germline at one junction end may stem from a read error. The gene calls are TRBV15 and TRBJ2-7; D may be TRBD1 or TRBD2 (5 bases each). Germline V gives CDR1 LNHNV, CDR2 YYDKDF (reference sequence). The CDR3 extends over 14 amino acids. CDR3 sequence: CAASRPRGTYEQYF. CDR3 DNA sequence: TGTGCCGCCAGCAGACCTCGGGGCACCTACGAGCAGTACTTC.

On this clonotype: This likely comes from a read error, as the CDR3 has no conserved phenylalanine or tryptophan at its end. The DNA is omitted, as the CDR3 cannot be located on it reliably, and the CDR3 follows TCRdb's listing. V gene TRBV2 combines with J gene TRBJ2-5; TRBD2, as called in the table, went unchecked against the DNA. The CDR3 comprises 15 residues, both ends counted. CDR1 is SNHLY, CDR2 FYNNEI, per germline. The CDR3 loop is CASSEREPSPLHFGN.

V is TRBV5-1 and J is TRBJ1-1; D ambiguous. The CDR3 covers 13 residues. Trimming left V 4 bases short and J 5 bases short, with 12 bases between. Looked up from germline, CDR1 is SGHRS and CDR2 is YFSETQ. CDR3 nucleotides: TGCGCCAGCAGCACACCCATGGGTACTGAAGCTTTCTTT. Amino acids: CASSTPMGTEAFF. Drawing the rest from reference TRBV5-1 and TRBJ1-1, the complete variable domain is KAGVTQTPRYLIKTRGQQVTLSCSPISGHRSVSWYQQTPGQGLQFLFEYFSETQRNKGNFPGRFSGRQFSNSRSEMNVSTLELGDSALYLCASSTPMGTEAFFGQGTRLTVV.

For the CDR3, the DNA is TGTGCCATCAGCAACAGGGGGGCGTTTGGCGAGCAGTACTTC. Its protein product is CAISNRGAFGEQYF. This chain joins TRBV10-3 and TRBJ2-7, with 8 bases lining up with TRBD1. This CDR3 is built from 14 residues. Trimming took 6 bases from V and 6 from J; bases not matched to a gene: 10. Germline CDR1 and CDR2: ENHRY and SYGVKD.

This chain uses TRBV15 with TRBJ2-1; 9 bases align to TRBD2. Germline V gives CDR1 LNHNV, CDR2 YYDKDF (reference sequence). V gave up 4 bases and J gave up 4 bases; unmatched junction bases: 2. The CDR3 extends over 14 amino acids. CDR3 bases: TGTGCCACCAGCATTGCGGGGGGGTACAATGAGCAGTTCTTC. This codes for CATSIAGGYNEQFF.

This clonotype has at least ten counts. The genes are TRBV7-9 and TRBJ2-1; TRBD1 matches at 8 bases. Losses at the gene ends were 5 bases for V and 6 bases for J; bases not matched to a gene: 12. CDR3 size: 16 residues. The germline gives CDR1 SEHNR, CDR2 FQNEAQ (reference sequence). The CDR3 DNA follows: TGTGCCAGCAGCCCCAACAGGGGGACGGGAGTCAATGAGCAGTTCTTC. It yields the protein CASSPNRGTGVNEQFF.

The chain uses TRBV7-9 and TRBJ2-7; 8 nucleotides agree with TRBD2. The CDR3 consists of 13 residues. After removal of 4 bases from V and 9 bases from J, the junction contained 8 bases not matched to a gene. Germline V CDR1 and CDR2: SEHNR, FQNEAQ (reference sequence). The CDR3 DNA reads as TGTGCCAGCAGCTGGGGAGGACTAGCTGTGCAGTACTTC. Its protein is CASSWGGLAVQYF.

This clonotype has a single count. The chain combines TRBV19 with TRBJ2-7; 8 bases line up with TRBD1. V shed 9 bases, J shed 1 base, and the junction held 8 bases outside the gene matches. This CDR3 contains 14 residues. Looked up from germline, CDR1 is LNHDA and CDR2 is SQIVND (reference sequence). Written as DNA, the CDR3 is TGTGCCAGCGCGCTGACAGGGGAATCCTACGAGCAGTACTTC. It yields the protein CASALTGESYEQYF.

This clonotype was counted a single time. V gene TRBV7-9 combines with J gene TRBJ1-2; 10 bases fit TRBD1. The CDR3 runs 16 residues. With V trimmed by 5 bases and J by 5 bases, 11 bases remained unmatched. Germline V gene sequence: CDR1 SEHNR, CDR2 FQNEAQ (reference sequence). CDR3 region: CASSTYTTGGRYGYTF. CDR3 DNA: TGTGCCAGCAGCACCTACACGACAGGGGGCCGGTATGGCTACACCTTC.

The chain uses TRBV24-1 and TRBJ2-2; D is undetermined. Germline CDR1 is KGHDR and CDR2 is SFDVKD. The CDR3 loop spans 14 amino acids. With 5 bases removed from V and 2 bases from J, the gap between germline ends came to 8 bases. The CDR3 loop is CATSARANTGELFF. The CDR3 DNA sequence: TGTGCCACCAGTGCTCGGGCCAACACCGGGGAGCTGTTTTTT.

This chain links TRBV5-1 with TRBJ1-6, with unresolved D. The V and J ends lost 5 bases and 6 bases respectively, with 6 bases between them. The length of the CDR3 is 12 residues. CDR1 and CDR2 (germline): SGHRS, YFSETQ. The CDR3 spells CASRTFNSPLHF. The CDR3 DNA reads as TGCGCCAGCAGGACCTTTAATTCACCCCTCCACTTT.

The V and J genes are TRBV3-1 and TRBJ1-5, with D perhaps TRBD1 (5 bases). Germline V CDR1 and CDR2: LGHDT, YNNKEL (reference sequence). Trimming removed 3 bases at V and 4 bases at J, with 10 bases between. This CDR3 comprises 14 residues. The CDR3 DNA reads as TGTGCCAGCAGCCAGCGACAGATAAATCAGCCCCAGCATTTT. This encodes CASSQRQINQPQHF.

The rearrangement links TRBV7-9 to TRBJ1-4; D not resolved. V lost 5 bases and J 8 bases, leaving 18 bases between the germline ends. Germline V lookup: CDR1 SEHNR, CDR2 FQNEAQ (reference sequence). CDR3 length: 15 residues. CDR3 loop: CASSQDRTIGEKLFF. CDR3 DNA: TGTGCCAGCAGCCAAGATCGGACCATTGGGGAAAAACTGTTTTTT. The full variable domain, with the rest looked up from reference TRBV7-9 and TRBJ1-4, is DTGVSQNPRHKITKRGQNVTFRCDPISEHNRLYWYRQTLGQGPEFLTYFQNEAQLEKSRLLSDRFSAERPKGSFSTLEIQRTEQGDSAMYLCASSQDRTIGEKLFFGSGTQLSVL.

For this clonotype: The junction departs from germline at one end; a sequencing error may be responsible. The CDR3 here is CASSLVGASPLHF. The CDR3 nucleotides read TGTGCCAGCAGCTTGGTAGGTGCCTCACCCCTCCACTTT. The rearrangement links TRBV5-1 to TRBJ1-6, with D uncertain. Looked up from germline, CDR1 is SGHRS and CDR2 is YFSETQ. The CDR3 is 13 amino acids.

This clonotype was seen once. The chain couples TRBV10-3 to TRBJ1-1, with D unclear. Germline V gives CDR1 ENHRY, CDR2 SYGVKD. The CDR3 spans 12 residues. V lost 5 bases to trimming and J lost 0 bases, with 4 bases between them. Here the CDR3 reads CAISPMNTEAFF. In nucleotides, the CDR3 is TGTGCCATCAGTCCAATGAACACTGAAGCTTTCTTT.

J is TRBJ1-1 and V is TRBV25-1; 10 bases map to TRBD1. The CDR3 extends over 14 amino acids. Trimming cost V 7 bases and J 6 bases; bases outside gene matches: 8. Germline assignment: CDR1 MGHDK and CDR2 SYGVNS. The DNA of the CDR3 is TGTGCCAGCATCAAAGGGACAGGGGAGGCTGAAGCTTTCTTT. Residues: CASIKGTGEAEAFF. The full variable domain, rest sourced from reference TRBV25-1 and TRBJ1-1, is EADIYQTPRYLVIGTGKKITLECSQTMGHDKMYWYQQDPGMELHLIHYSYGVNSTEKGDLSSESTVSRIRTEHFPLTLESARPSHTSQYLCASIKGTGEAEAFFGQGTRLTVV.

V usage is TRBV4-1 and J usage is TRBJ1-2; D may be TRBD1 (5 bases). The CDR3 totals 15 residues. In germline, CDR1 is MGHRA, CDR2 YSYEKL. Deletions cut 4 bases from V and 4 bases from J, with 16 bases between. The DNA of the CDR3 is TGCGCCAGCAGCCGCCTAGCGGGGGGTAGCTATGGCTACACCTTC. It is translated as CASSRLAGGSYGYTF.

The V call is TRBV9, the J call TRBJ2-3; possibly TRBD1 or TRBD2 for D (5 bases each). V was shortened by 3 bases and J by 0 bases, with 8 bases between the two germline ends. There are 14 residues in the CDR3. Germline-derived CDR1 and CDR2 are SGDLS and YYNGEE. The chain's CDR3 is CASSDGGSTDTQYF. In nucleotides, the CDR3 is TGTGCCAGCAGCGATGGGGGAAGCACAGATACGCAGTATTTT.

In the case of this clonotype: Possible read error: a much larger clone is one base away. It is likely a read error, because the conserved phenylalanine at the end of the CDR3 is missing. CDR3 nucleotide sequence: TGTGCCAGCAGTTCGACACGGGGGGTTGGAGATACGCAGTATCTT. This sequence encodes CASSSTRGVGDTQYL. The V and J genes are TRBV12-3 or TRBV12-4 and TRBJ2-3, with 7 bases fitting TRBD2. The CDR3 is 15 amino acids. The junction had 9 bases not matched to a gene; V was cut back by 4 bases and J by 5 bases.

The rearrangement joins TRBV20-1 to TRBJ1-1; 8 nucleotides agree with TRBD1. Germline V CDR1 and CDR2: DFQATT, SNEGSKA (reference sequence). The CDR3 is 15 residues long. With V trimmed by 1 base and J by 6 bases, 10 bases remained unmatched. The CDR3 sequence: CSARGYQGARAEAFF. The CDR3 DNA reads TGCAGTGCTAGAGGTTATCAGGGGGCTCGCGCTGAAGCTTTCTTT.